This T cell receptor (beta chain) came from a study of blood T cell repertoires in COVID-19. The V end was cut by 4 bases, the J end by 0 bases, with 5 bases between. Germline V gene data show CDR1 as SGHTA and CDR2 as FQGNSA. The CDR3 contains 13 residues. The assay was immunoSEQ multiplex PCR, and TCRdb's table has in-frame clones only and misses some. The top ten clones hold 1.7% of a sample with hundreds of thousands of clones, around 91% of them seen once. Allocation to cohorts depended on clinical history reported by the participants. The sequenced material came from PBMCs or T cells enriched from blood (not recorded which). The chain has TRBV7-2 and TRBJ2-3; D not certain. This receptor was taken from a woman aged 18-29 years with acute COVID-19. For the CDR3, the DNA is TGTGCCAGCAGCTATACTAGCACAGATACGCAGTATTTT. It codes for CASSYTSTDTQYF.